The 20 T cell receptor beta chains given below trace back to one sample, sequenced in a study of CD8 T cells in Susac syndrome (dated by TCRdb to the late 2010s). The library was made by the immunoSEQ multiplex PCR assay. RNA was extracted using the RNeasy kit, and roughly 0.5 to 1 microgram was reverse transcribed with random hexamers. Using fastp at Q25 and MiXCR, TCRdb reprocessed the public reads and kept productive beta chains. Identical CDR3 protein sequences are pooled into one entry, listed with their most common genes and DNA. The sample data list about 200,000 distinct CDR3 sequences, and about 91% of these were observed just once. 0.085% to 0.1% of the sample is taken by the ten largest. Input material: CD4+ T cells from PBMCs. These receptors were obtained from a human donor with Susac syndrome.

The V and J genes are TRBV5-1 and TRBJ2-7; D is possibly TRBD2 (6 bases). The CDR3 extends over 13 amino acids. From germline, CDR1 is SGHRS and CDR2 YFSETQ. The ends were cut back, 2 bases at V and 4 bases at J, with 10 bases in the middle. CDR3 protein: CASSLGGTYEQYF. The CDR3 DNA reads TGCGCCAGCAGCTTAGGAGGGACTTACGAGCAGTACTTC.

The rearrangement links TRBV20-1 to TRBJ1-1; 7 bases map to TRBD1. The CDR3 runs to 15 residues. The V and J ends lost 3 bases and 0 bases, in that order; junction bases with no gene match: 7. Germline V lookup: CDR1 DFQATT, CDR2 SNEGSKA (reference sequence). The CDR3 coding sequence is TGCAGTGCTAGGGGGACAGACGCCCTGAACACTGAAGCTTTCTTT. Amino acid sequence: CSARGTDALNTEAFF.

This clonotype appeared once. The chain employs TRBV5-1 and TRBJ1-5; D call uncertain. There are 14 residues in the CDR3. Germline CDR1 is SGHRS and CDR2 is YFSETQ. V dropped 0 bases and J dropped 0 bases, with 4 bases sitting between them. The CDR3 reads CASSLDHSNQPQHF. As DNA, the CDR3 is TGCGCCAGCAGCTTGGATCATAGCAATCAGCCCCAGCATTTT.

The genes are TRBV6-2 or TRBV6-3 and TRBJ2-3; D might be TRBD2 (5 bases). Trimming took 2 bases from V and 8 from J, leaving 11 bases between them. CDR3 length: 13 amino acids. Germline values: CDR1 MNHEY, CDR2 SVGEGT. This chain's CDR3 is CASSYPPSGTQYF. As DNA, the CDR3 is TGTGCCAGCAGTTACCCTCCGAGCGGTACGCAGTATTTT.

The V gene is TRBV6-1, the J gene TRBJ2-1, with 10 bases identical to TRBD2. The V and J ends lost 4 bases and 4 bases, in that order; junction bases with no gene match: 4. This CDR3 region has 15 residues. CDR1 MNHNS and CDR2 SASEGT come from the germline V gene. For the CDR3, the DNA is TGTGCCAGCAGTGGGGGGACTAGCGCATACAATGAGCAGTTCTTC. This translates into CASSGGTSAYNEQFF.

This clonotype has just one count. This chain links TRBV5-1 with TRBJ1-6; 8 bases align to TRBD1. CDR1 and CDR2 (germline): SGHRS, YFSETQ. This CDR3 has 15 amino acids. The J segment lost 10 bases and the V segment lost 0 bases, leaving 6 bases of the junction unmatched. The CDR3 protein is CASSLAGQGRSPLHF. The CDR3 nucleotides read TGCGCCAGCAGCTTGGCCGGACAGGGACGGTCACCCCTCCACTTT.

The V gene is TRBV5-6, the J gene TRBJ2-7, with a possible D match to TRBD2 (6 bases). This CDR3 has 15 amino acids. The V gene lost 5 bases and the J gene lost 2 bases, with 17 bases spanning the gap. Per the germline V gene, CDR1 is SGHDT and CDR2 is YYEEEE. CDR3: CASSLPPSVAYEQYF. DNA for the CDR3: TGTGCCAGCAGTCTCCCCCCTAGCGTCGCCTACGAGCAGTACTTC.

The chain has TRBV11-2 and TRBJ1-1; no definite D call. In germline, CDR1 is SGHAT, CDR2 FQNNGV. V lost 4 bases to trimming and J lost 5 bases, with 14 bases between them. This CDR3 region has 14 residues. DNA of the CDR3: TGTGCCAGCAGCTCCGAAATCGATTCAACTGAAGCTTTCTTT. It translates to CASSSEIDSTEAFF.

V and J are TRBV20-1 and TRBJ2-2, with a possible D match to TRBD1 (6 bases). From germline, CDR1 is DFQATT and CDR2 SNEGSKA (reference sequence). The CDR3 length is 16 residues. The V and J ends lost 3 bases and 1 base respectively, with 15 bases between them. CDR3 protein: CSARTIQGWNTGELFF. The CDR3 nucleotides read TGCAGTGCTAGGACCATACAGGGTTGGAACACCGGGGAGCTGTTTTTT.

The V call is TRBV6-5, the J call TRBJ1-2; TRBD1 matches 7 bases. Germline CDR1 is MNHEY and CDR2 is SVGAGI. J was trimmed by 5 bases and V by 4 bases; bases with no gene match: 7. The CDR3 runs to 14 residues. The CDR3 nucleotides are TGTGCCAGCAGTTCCCGCCGACAGGGATATGGCTACACCTTC. This gives the protein CASSSRRQGYGYTF.

The CDR3 DNA follows: TGTGCCAGTAGTACCCGAGGCAGGGGGTCAGGGACTAATCAGCCCCAGCATTTT. Protein sequence: CASSTRGRGSGTNQPQHF. The rearrangement links TRBV19 to TRBJ1-5, with 7 bases that match TRBD1. The ends lost 4 bases at V and 4 bases at J; junction bases unmatched: 16. CDR3 length equals 18 residues. CDR1 LNHDA and CDR2 SQIVND come from the germline V gene (reference sequence).

This clonotype has just one count. J is TRBJ2-5 and V is TRBV20-1; D possibly uses TRBD1 or TRBD2 (6 bases each). The CDR3 length is 14 residues. Trimming left V 1 base short and J 1 base short, with 10 bases between. Germline values: CDR1 DFQATT, CDR2 SNEGSKA (reference sequence). The CDR3 DNA reads TGCAGTGCTAGAGCGGGGGCCCCCCAAGAGACCCAGTACTTC. Protein sequence: CSARAGAPQETQYF.

The chain employs TRBV21-1 and TRBJ2-7. TRBV21-1 is an annotated pseudogene. This CDR3 region has 12 residues. The CDR3 DNA reads TGTGCCAGCAGCGAATTCCCCCACGAGCAGTACTTC. This gives the protein CASSEFPHEQYF.

The rearrangement joins TRBV20-1 to TRBJ2-5, with 15 bases lining up with TRBD2. Trimming removed 5 bases from V and 4 bases from J; junction bases left unmatched: 2. This CDR3 is built from 14 residues. CDR1 and CDR2 (germline): DFQATT, SNEGSKA (reference sequence). The DNA of the CDR3 is TGCAGTGCTGGGACTAGCGGGGGGCGAGAGACCCAGTACTTC. Translating it yields CSAGTSGGRETQYF.

This clonotype has only one observation. The chain carries TRBV19 and TRBJ2-4; TRBD1 is a possible D gene (5 bases). CDR1 LNHDA and CDR2 SQIVND come from the germline V gene (reference sequence). The germline V and J ends were trimmed by 9 bases and 0 bases, with 27 bases remaining between them. This CDR3 region has 19 residues. Here the CDR3 DNA reads TGTGCCAGGAGTCGATGGTGCTATCGACAGAATCTAGCCAAAAACATTCAGTACTTC. Translation gives CARSRWCYRQNLAKNIQYF.

The chain links TRBV19 to TRBJ2-1; 7 positions agree with TRBD1. The junction had 11 bases not matched to a gene; V was cut back by 7 bases and J by 8 bases. This CDR3 contains 14 residues. The germline V gene has CDR1 LNHDA and CDR2 SQIVND (reference sequence). CDR3 in amino acids: CASTSTGTAYEQFF. CDR3 nucleotide sequence: TGTGCCAGTACCTCGACCGGGACAGCTTATGAGCAGTTCTTC.

The genes are TRBV6-6 and TRBJ2-5; TRBD2 agrees at 8 bases. The CDR3 has 15 residues. Trimming took 7 bases from V and 5 from J; bases not matched to a gene: 12. Germline V gene sequence: CDR1 MNHNY, CDR2 SVGAGI (reference sequence). As DNA, the CDR3 is TGTGCCAGCACCTATCGGGGTAGCGGGATGGAGACCCAGTACTTC. It specifies CASTYRGSGMETQYF.

The chain links TRBV7-9 to TRBJ2-5; TRBD1 or TRBD2 may be the D gene (5 bases each). Germline assignment: CDR1 SEHNR and CDR2 FQNEAQ (reference sequence). The CDR3 is 16 amino acids. With 3 bases removed from V and 7 bases from J, the gap between germline ends came to 21 bases. CDR3 amino acids: CASSFLTGTRIGTQYF. The CDR3 DNA is TGTGCCAGCAGCTTTCTTACCGGGACCCGGATCGGGACCCAGTACTTC.

The chain carries TRBV6-1 and TRBJ2-1, with D possibly being TRBD2 (6 bases). The ends were cut back, 6 bases at V and 0 bases at J, with 12 bases in the middle. The length of the CDR3 is 15 residues. Germline CDR1 is MNHNS and CDR2 is SASEGT. The CDR3 sequence is CASRVLGGSYNEQFF. For the CDR3, the DNA is TGTGCCAGCAGGGTTCTGGGAGGCTCCTACAATGAGCAGTTCTTC.

This rearrangement joins TRBV6-1 to TRBJ1-2, with 9 nucleotides matching TRBD1. V was pared by 6 bases and J by 5 bases, with 13 bases of the junction left unmatched. Germline CDR1 is MNHNS and CDR2 is SASEGT. This CDR3 has 16 residues. The CDR3 region is CASRAGTGLYWYGYTF. CDR3 sequence (DNA): TGTGCCAGCAGGGCCGGGACAGGGTTGTATTGGTATGGCTACACCTTC.